A selection of T cell receptor beta chains follows, all from one sample in a study of a mutant IDH1 vaccine in newly diagnosed glioma. TCRdb's copy holds only in-frame clones and misses some; the assay was immunoSEQ multiplex PCR. Among 45,000 to 70,000 clones listed, around 90% were seen once. The source was PBMCs, collected from a glioma patient treated with radiotherapy, temozolomide or both. The receptors shown here come from a man aged 50-59 years with glioma. Both conserved end residues are part of each CDR3. D genes are given only for firm matches. Clone size appears in some rows only: once, few, many, or a class for an expanded clone.

>.|.|TRBV15|TRBJ1-2
TGTGCCACCACTTCCCCCCGGGGGGGGGACTATGGCTACACCTTC
CATTSPRGGDYGYTF
>TRBD1|.|TRBV7-2|TRBJ1-2
TGTGCCAGCAGCTTAGGGACAGGGGGCGGCTCGAGCGGGGGCTACACCTTC
CASSLGTGGGSSGGYTF
>.|.|TRBV18|TRBJ1-2
TGTGCCAGCTCACCAGGATTGGGGGTGGCATGGACCTTC
CASSPGLGVAWTF
>TRBD2|.|TRBV14|TRBJ2-7
TGTGCCAGCAGCCTAGCGGGGGCTTCGGGAGACGAGCAGTACTTC
CASSLAGASGDEQYF
>.|.|TRBV18|TRBJ2-2
TGTGCCAGCTCACCACCTAAGCGGGTCACCGGGGAGCTGTTTTTT
CASSPPKRVTGELFF
>TRBD1|.|TRBV5-1|TRBJ2-7
TGCGCCAGCCACGACGCGGAGGACAGGGGAGACTACGAGCAGTACTTC
CASHDAEDRGDYEQYF
>TRBD1|.|TRBV9|TRBJ2-7
TGTGCCAGCAGCGCCGGACCACCGGGACAGGGGTACGAGCAGTACTTC
CASSAGPPGQGYEQYF
>TRBD2|.|TRBV5-6|TRBJ2-2
TGTGCCAGCAGCTTGGGGCTAGCGGTTAACACCGGGGAGCTGTTTTTT
CASSLGLAVNTGELFF
>.|.|TRBV30|TRBJ2-2
TGTGCCTGGAGATCCGGGGAGCTGTTTTTT
CAWRSGELFF
>TRBD1|.|TRBV30|TRBJ1-5
TGTGCCTGGAGTGTACAAGGGGGCACTCAGCCCCAGCATTTT
CAWSVQGGTQPQHF
>.|.|TRBV6-5|TRBJ2-7
TGTGCCAGCAGTTACCTCAAATTCTACGAGCAGTACTTC
CASSYLKFYEQYF
>TRBD1|.|TRBV2|TRBJ2-7
TGTGCCAGCAACTGGGACAGGGGATACGAGCAGTACTTC
CASNWDRGYEQYF
>.|.|TRBV7-2|TRBJ1-6
TGTGCCAGCAGCTTTATAGGGCGGGCTAATTCACCCCTCCACTTT
CASSFIGRANSPLHF
>.|.|TRBV29-1|TRBJ2-1
TGCAGCGTTGCGGGATATGAGCAGTTCTTC
CSVAGYEQFF
>.|.|TRBV28|TRBJ1-5
TGTGCCAGCAGTGACGCTGGGGCCCCCAATCAGCCCCAGCATTTT
CASSDAGAPNQPQHF
>.|.|TRBV28|TRBJ1-1
TGTGCCAGCAGTTTATGGGGGCAGGCGACCTCGAACACTGAAGCTTTCTTT
CASSLWGQATSNTEAFF
>TRBD1|.|TRBV4-2|TRBJ2-3
TGTGCCAGCAGCCAAGGGTCGAAGGGGGCAGCAGATACGCAGTATTTT
CASSQGSKGAADTQYF
>.|.|TRBV4-3|TRBJ2-3
TGCGCCAGCAGCCAAGATCCCCAAGGAGACCCCACAGATACGCAGTATTTT
CASSQDPQGDPTDTQYF
>.|.|TRBV11-1|TRBJ2-1
TGTGCCAGCAGCTACCCCGGTATGCCTGAGCAGTTCTTC
CASSYPGMPEQFF
>TRBD2|.|TRBV2|TRBJ2-7
TGTGCCAGCAGTGAAGGACTAGCGGAATCCTACGAGCAGTACTTC
CASSEGLAESYEQYF
>TRBD1|.|TRBV20-1|TRBJ2-1
TGCAGTGCTCTCCGGGACAGGGGTGAATTCTTC
CSALRDRGEFF
>.|.|TRBV23-1|TRBJ1-4
TGCGCCAGCAGTTCTCCTGCTACGATCAAAGACGGACCTAATGAAAAACTGTTTTTT
CASSSPATIKDGPNEKLFF
>.|.|TRBV2|TRBJ2-5
TGTGCCAGCAGCGAACTCGCGCTAGCAGCAGAGACCCAGTACTTC
CASSELALAAETQYF
>.|few|TRBV7-9|TRBJ1-2
TGTGCCAGCAGCTTAGATAGCACCTATGGCTACACCTTC
CASSLDSTYGYTF
>.|.|TRBV2|TRBJ2-2
TGTGCCAGCAGACCCGGGACCTCGAACACCGGGGAGCTGTTTTTT
CASRPGTSNTGELFF
>TRBD2|.|TRBV2|TRBJ2-2
TGTGCCAGCCGGAGACTAGCGGGGCCAAGCGCCGGGGAGCTGTTTTTT
CASRRLAGPSAGELFF
>.|few|TRBV6-5|TRBJ2-7
TGTGCCAGCAGTACAGGTTTTAGCGGCGGGTACGAGCAGTACTTC
CASSTGFSGGYEQYF
>.|.|TRBV27|TRBJ2-7
TGTGCCAGCAGTCCCCTCCAGGGAACCTACGAGCAGTACTTC
CASSPLQGTYEQYF
>.|.|TRBV21-1|TRBJ2-3
TGTGCCAGCAGCAAAGACACAGGGTGGTCAGATACGCAGTATTTT
CASSKDTGWSDTQYF
>.|.|TRBV7-2|TRBJ2-2
TGTGCCAGCAGCTCCGGACGGGGCACCGGGGAGCTGTTTTTT
CASSSGRGTGELFF
>.|.|TRBV14|TRBJ2-3
TGTGCCAGCAGCCAAGATGGGGACGGGACAGATACGCAGTATTTT
CASSQDGDGTDTQYF
>.|.|TRBV11-3|TRBJ2-5
TGTGCCAGCAGCTTAGATGGAGGTTCGGGTACCGGGGGAGAGACCCAGTACTTC
CASSLDGGSGTGGETQYF
>.|.|TRBV11-2|TRBJ2-2
TGTGCCAGCCGCACGACCTTCACCGGGGAGCTGTTTTTT
CASRTTFTGELFF
>.|.|TRBV5-6|TRBJ2-7
TGTGCCAGCAGCCCCAGCTCCTACGAGCAGTACTTC
CASSPSSYEQYF
>.|.|TRBV27|TRBJ2-7
TGTGCCAGCAGTTTATGGGCAGCCTCCTACGAGCAGTACTTC
CASSLWAASYEQYF
>TRBD1|.|TRBV19|TRBJ2-2
TGTGCCAGTAGTATACGGGACAGGGCGAACACCGGGGAGCTGTTTTTT
CASSIRDRANTGELFF
>.|.|TRBV6-6|TRBJ1-1
TGTGCCAGCAGTTACCGGATGAACACTGAAGCTTTCTTT
CASSYRMNTEAFF
>.|.|TRBV20-1|TRBJ1-5
TGCAGTGCCGGTACACATCAGCCCCAGCATTTT
CSAGTHQPQHF
>.|.|TRBV5-1|TRBJ1-3
TGCGCCAGCAGCTTGGGTCAGGGGGGAAACACCATATATTTT
CASSLGQGGNTIYF
>.|.|TRBV7-2|TRBJ2-2
TGTGCCAGCAGCTTTAACCGGGGGCATCGCACCGGGGAGCTGTTTTTT
CASSFNRGHRTGELFF